A single sample gave rise to the 10 T cell receptor beta chains below, sequenced in a study of cytotoxic CD8 clonotypes in ibrutinib-treated CLL. Here immunoSEQ multiplex PCR was the method, and the copy in TCRdb shows in-frame clones only, minus some. The sample yields roughly 51,000 clones, approximately 53% seen once. Sequenced material: PBMCs, taken after 12 months of ibrutinib treatment. The source of these receptors is a human donor with chronic lymphocytic leukemia.

V is TRBV27 and J is TRBJ1-1; D uncertain. This CDR3 spans 13 amino acids. Germline CDR1 MNHEY, CDR2 SMNVEV (reference sequence). The V end lost 6 bases, the J end lost 2 bases, and 10 bases lay between the germline ends. CDR3 region: CASSLTSNTEAFF. CDR3 DNA sequence: TGTGCCAGCAGCCTGACAAGTAACACTGAAGCTTTCTTT.

The CDR3 region has the DNA TGCGCCAGCAGCTTGGAGGATCTTCGGTTGAAGCTGTTTTTT. It codes for CASSLEDLRLKLFF. The genes are TRBV5-1 and TRBJ2-2; no definite D call. CDR3 size: 14 residues. The V end lost 0 bases, the J end lost 12 bases, and 15 bases lay between the germline ends. CDR1 and CDR2 from the germline V gene are SGHRS and YFSETQ.

The V and J genes are TRBV6-4 and TRBJ2-7, with 10 bases identical to TRBD2. In germline, CDR1 is MRHNA, CDR2 SNTAGT. The V segment lost 6 bases and the J segment 4 bases; nucleotides outside the gene matches: 9. The CDR3 spans 15 residues. CDR3 in amino acids: CASRILAGLPYEQYF. The CDR3 DNA reads as TGTGCCAGCAGGATACTAGCGGGATTACCGTACGAGCAGTACTTC.

The chain recombines TRBV7-2 with TRBJ2-7; tentatively, D is TRBD1 (6 bases). Germline CDR1 and CDR2: SGHTA and FQGNSA. V dropped 4 bases and J dropped 1 base, with 20 bases sitting between them. The CDR3 is made up of 17 amino acids. CDR3 sequence (DNA): TGTGCCAGCAGCTGGCCCTTAAAGACAGGCAGTTCCTACGAGCAGTACTTC. Encoded protein: CASSWPLKTGSSYEQYF. The full variable domain, rest sourced from reference TRBV7-2 and TRBJ2-7, is GAGVSQSPSNKVTEKGKDVELRCDPISGHTALYWYRQSLGQGLEFLIYFQGNSAPDKSGLPSDRFSAERTGGSVSTLTIQRTQQEDSAVYLCASSWPLKTGSSYEQYFGPGTRLTVT.

The genes are TRBV6-1 and TRBJ1-5; D remains ambiguous. This CDR3 spans 12 amino acids. Looked up from germline, CDR1 is MNHNS and CDR2 is SASEGT. Trimming stripped 11 bases from V and 4 bases from J, with 12 bases between. In DNA, the CDR3 is TGTGCCCACGGGCGGGGAAATCAGCCCCAGCATTTT. Translating it yields CAHGRGNQPQHF.

V gene TRBV30 combines with J gene TRBJ1-1, with 8 bases fitting TRBD1. The J segment lost 1 base and the V segment lost 4 bases, leaving 2 bases of the junction unmatched. The CDR3 totals 13 residues. Germline lookup yields CDR1 GTSNPN and CDR2 SVGIG (reference sequence). The CDR3 bases are TGTGCCTGGATCGGACAGGGGAACACTGAAGCTTTCTTT. It codes for CAWIGQGNTEAFF.

The chain couples TRBV19 to TRBJ2-2, with D unresolved. V lost 7 bases, J lost 2 bases, and 2 bases lay in between. The CDR3 extends over 11 amino acids. Germline CDR1 and CDR2: LNHDA and SQIVND (reference sequence). The CDR3 nucleotides are TGTGCCAGTAAAAACACCGGGGAGCTGTTTTTT. It specifies CASKNTGELFF.

This rearrangement joins TRBV9 to TRBJ2-7, with D possibly matching TRBD1 (5 bases). The CDR3 is 13 residues long. V lost 3 bases to trimming and J lost 7 bases, with 14 bases between them. The germline V gene encodes CDR1 SGDLS and CDR2 YYNGEE. The CDR3 loop is CASSAPAGWEQYF. The DNA for the CDR3 is TGTGCCAGCAGCGCGCCCGCAGGGTGGGAGCAGTACTTC.

The CDR3, as DNA: TGTGCCAGCAGCCCGGGGACTAGCGGTCTGGGGTACAATGAGCAGTTCTTC. As protein: CASSPGTSGLGYNEQFF. The chain uses TRBV5-4 and TRBJ2-1, with 11 bases that match TRBD2. The CDR3 has 17 residues. Germline assignment: CDR1 SGHNT and CDR2 YYREEE (reference sequence). V gave up 4 bases and J gave up 4 bases; unmatched junction bases: 10.

This clone was recorded a few times. The gene calls are TRBV7-2 and TRBJ2-7; D is possibly TRBD1 or TRBD2 (5 bases each). Germline V gene lookup returns CDR1 SGHTA and CDR2 FQGNSA. The CDR3 runs to 15 residues. V was clipped by 4 bases and J by 0 bases, with 13 bases between them. The DNA of the CDR3 is TGTGCCAGCAGCTCCGGGACGGCCTCCTCCTACGAGCAGTACTTC. This encodes CASSSGTASSYEQYF.